These 9 T cell receptor beta chains share one sample of origin, sequenced in a study of control samples from healthy donors and cancer patients. The method was immunoSEQ multiplex PCR; TCRdb's version includes in-frame clones alone and lacks a portion of them. The sample lists about 170,000 clones, 91% occurring once. Specimen: blood. These receptors were obtained from a woman aged 30 to 39 in good health.

The rearrangement uses TRBV5-1 and TRBJ2-5, with D perhaps being TRBD1 or TRBD2 (5 bases each). Germline lookup yields CDR1 SGHRS and CDR2 YFSETQ. V lost 4 bases and J lost 1, with 14 bases in between. The CDR3 is 15 amino acids. CDR3 sequence reads: CASSPARGRQETQYF. CDR3 in DNA: TGCGCCAGCAGCCCTGCCCGGGGACGCCAAGAGACCCAGTACTTC.

CDR3 amino acids: CASSLDRAPSTDTQYF. DNA for the CDR3: TGTGCCAGCAGTTTGGACAGGGCCCCTAGCACAGATACGCAGTATTTT. V is TRBV28 and J is TRBJ2-3, with 8 bases aligning to TRBD1. The CDR3 loop spans 16 amino acids. The germline V gene encodes CDR1 MDHEN and CDR2 SYDVKM. With 3 bases clipped from V and 0 bases from J, the junction kept 5 bases outside the gene matches. Together with reference TRBV28 and TRBJ2-3, the CDR3 gives the full variable domain: DVKVTQSSRYLVKRTGEKVFLECVQDMDHENMFWYRQDPGLGLRLIYFSYDVKMKEKGDIPEGYSVSREKKERFSLILESASTNQTSMYLCASSLDRAPSTDTQYFGPGTRLTVL.

The sample holds one count of this clone. The J gene is TRBJ2-3, the V gene TRBV6-2 or TRBV6-3, with 11 positions matching TRBD2. The CDR3 spans 15 residues. Trimming removed 5 bases from V and 1 base from J; junction bases left unmatched: 2. Germline CDR1 MNHEY, CDR2 SVGEGT. DNA of the CDR3: TGTGCCAGCAGTAAACTAGCGGGGGGCACAGATACGCAGTATTTT. Protein sequence: CASSKLAGGTDTQYF.

V and J are TRBV6-5 and TRBJ1-2; maybe TRBD1 (5 bases). Germline assignment: CDR1 MNHEY and CDR2 SVGAGI. V gave up 4 bases and J gave up 0 bases, with 9 bases separating them. The CDR3 consists of 14 residues. CDR3 loop: CASSWAGTNYGYTF. CDR3 DNA sequence: TGTGCCAGCAGTTGGGCAGGGACTAACTATGGCTACACCTTC.

The chain combines TRBV2 with TRBJ1-3; 7 bases line up with TRBD1. The CDR3 has 13 residues. Germline V gene sequence: CDR1 SNHLY, CDR2 FYNNEI. J gave up 3 bases and V 5 bases, and 1 base lay outside the gene matches. CDR3 sequence reads: CASSTGDGNTIYF. The CDR3 DNA follows: TGTGCCAGCAGTACAGGGGATGGAAACACCATATATTTT.

This clone was seen a single time. The junction and the germline gene differ at one end; a read error may be behind it. The CDR3: CASSYLAGVSYEQCF. Written as DNA, the CDR3 is TGTGCCAGCAGTTATCTAGCGGGAGTCTCCTACGAGCAGTGCTTC. V and J are TRBV6-5 and TRBJ2-7; 10 nucleotides match TRBD2. The CDR3 is 15 amino acids. In germline, CDR1 is MNHEY, CDR2 SVGAGI.

The rearrangement joins TRBV5-1 to TRBJ2-5, with 9 bases that match TRBD1. The CDR3 runs 15 residues. V lost 4 bases and J lost 4; bases outside the gene matches: 8. Looked up from germline, CDR1 is SGHRS and CDR2 is YFSETQ. CDR3 loop: CASSKDRGFGETQYF. CDR3 sequence (DNA): TGCGCCAGCAGCAAGGACAGGGGTTTTGGAGAGACCCAGTACTTC.

The rearrangement links TRBV6-5 to TRBJ1-3, with 9 nucleotides matching TRBD1. CDR1 and CDR2 (germline): MNHEY, SVGAGI. V shed 4 bases and J 0 bases; nucleotides not matched to a gene: 1. The CDR3 totals 15 residues. The CDR3 spells CASSWTGDSGNTIYF. The CDR3 coding sequence is TGTGCCAGCAGTTGGACAGGGGACTCTGGAAACACCATATATTTT.

The chain has TRBV5-1 and TRBJ2-1, with D maybe TRBD1 (6 bases). Trimming removed 3 bases from V and 3 bases from J, with 7 bases in between. CDR1 SGHRS and CDR2 YFSETQ come from the germline V gene. This CDR3 is built from 13 residues. DNA for the CDR3: TGCGCCAGCAGCTCGACAGGCTACAATGAGCAGTTCTTC. This translates into CASSSTGYNEQFF. Based on the CDR3 plus reference TRBV5-1 and TRBJ2-1, the full variable domain is KAGVTQTPRYLIKTRGQQVTLSCSPISGHRSVSWYQQTPGQGLQFLFEYFSETQRNKGNFPGRFSGRQFSNSRSEMNVSTLELGDSALYLCASSSTGYNEQFFGPGTRLTVL.